Listed here are 27 T cell receptor beta chains from one sample, sequenced in a study of blood T cell repertoires in COVID-19. Clones were sequenced by immunoSEQ multiplex PCR, and TCRdb holds only the in-frame ones, with some missing. The table includes fewer than 200,000 clones, 76% detected once. The sample consisted of peripheral blood. These receptors were collected from an elderly woman with acute or convalescent COVID-19.

The chain joins TRBV24-1 to TRBJ2-7; TRBD1 aligns across 9 bases. The CDR3 has 15 residues. CDR1 and CDR2 (germline): KGHDR, SFDVKD. Germline trimming cut 0 bases from V and 5 bases from J; bases unmatched to any gene: 4. CDR3 in amino acids: CATSDLPGQGDEQYF. CDR3 bases: TGTGCCACCAGTGATTTGCCGGGACAGGGAGACGAGCAGTACTTC.

This clone was counted a single time. J is TRBJ1-1 and V is TRBV7-2, with 9 positions matching TRBD1. The germline V gene encodes CDR1 SGHTA and CDR2 FQGNSA. Unmatched junction bases numbered 16, after V lost 5 bases and J lost 3 bases. This CDR3 has 18 residues. DNA for the CDR3: TGTGCCAGCAGCCATTACCGGGACAGGGATATTCAGGACACTGAAGCTTTCTTT. Amino acids: CASSHYRDRDIQDTEAFF.

The rearrangement links TRBV14 to TRBJ1-2; 7 nucleotides match TRBD1. The CDR3 has 14 residues. V dropped 4 bases and J dropped 5; count of bases not matched to a gene: 7. Per the germline V gene, CDR1 is SGHDN and CDR2 is FVKESK. CDR3 sequence: CASSPQTGFYGYTF. CDR3 DNA sequence: TGTGCCAGCAGCCCACAGACAGGGTTTTATGGCTACACCTTC. Using reference TRBV14 and TRBJ1-2 for the parts outside the CDR3, the full variable domain is EAGVTQFPSHSVIEKGQTVTLRCDPISGHDNLYWYRRVMGKEIKFLLHFVKESKQDESGMPNNRFLAERTGGTYSTLKVQPAELEDSGVYFCASSPQTGFYGYTFGSGTRLTVV.

This clone was seen repeatedly, ten times or more. The chain employs TRBV5-1 and TRBJ2-2; TRBD1 aligns across 11 bases. Germline V gene lookup returns CDR1 SGHRS and CDR2 YFSETQ. The CDR3 loop spans 15 amino acids. Germline trimming cut 4 bases from V and 3 bases from J; bases unmatched to any gene: 2. The CDR3 spells CASSRGQGDTGELFF. The CDR3 DNA is TGCGCCAGCAGCCGGGGACAGGGGGACACCGGGGAGCTGTTTTTT.

J is TRBJ2-3 and V is TRBV6-5, with 12 positions matching TRBD1. Germline loops: CDR1 MNHEY, CDR2 SVGAGI. The J segment lost 4 bases and the V segment lost 4 bases, leaving 6 bases of the junction unmatched. The CDR3 loop spans 16 amino acids. The CDR3 loop is CASSSPGQGAADTQYF. CDR3 sequence (DNA): TGTGCCAGCAGTTCCCCGGGACAGGGGGCTGCAGATACGCAGTATTTT.

The rearrangement joins TRBV5-1 to TRBJ2-2; 11 positions match TRBD2. The V gene's germline CDR1 is SGHRS and CDR2 YFSETQ. This CDR3 spans 14 amino acids. Trimming at V came to 4 bases and at J to 7 bases, leaving 3 bases not matched to a gene. The CDR3 protein is CASSPGLAVGELFF. As DNA, the CDR3 is TGCGCCAGCAGCCCGGGACTAGCGGTCGGGGAGCTGTTTTTT.

This clone was seen just once. The chain carries TRBV11-3 and TRBJ1-1; 7 bases map to TRBD1. The CDR3 is made up of 14 amino acids. The germline CDR1 and CDR2 sequences are SGHNT and YENEEA. J gave up 4 bases and V 4 bases, and 6 bases lay outside the gene matches. The CDR3 protein is CASSSDRDGTEAFF. For the CDR3, the DNA is TGTGCCAGCAGCTCCGACAGGGACGGCACTGAAGCTTTCTTT.

This sequence joins TRBV14 and TRBJ1-1; TRBD1 matches 7 bases. Germline V gives CDR1 SGHDN, CDR2 FVKESK. Unmatched junction bases numbered 6, after V lost 4 bases and J lost 7 bases. The CDR3 covers 13 residues. The DNA for the CDR3 is TGTGCCAGCAGCCTGACAGGGTGGGGTGAAGCTTTCTTT. Translating gives CASSLTGWGEAFF.

The chain recombines TRBV29-1 with TRBJ2-1; the match to TRBD2 covers 8 bases. This CDR3 is built from 14 residues. Losses at the gene ends were 6 bases for V and 6 bases for J; bases not matched to a gene: 10. Germline CDR1 reads SQVTM; CDR2 reads ANQGSEA. As DNA, the CDR3 is TGCAGCGTGGCCCCGGGACTAGGGTCCAATGAGCAGTTCTTC. It encodes CSVAPGLGSNEQFF.

This chain connects TRBV7-9 to TRBJ1-2, with 9 positions matching TRBD1. Germline assignment: CDR1 SEHNR and CDR2 FQNEAQ (reference sequence). The CDR3 is 14 amino acids. V dropped 1 base and J dropped 6; count of bases not matched to a gene: 3. The CDR3 DNA sequence: TGTGCCAGCAGCTTAGGGGACAGGGACGATGGCTACACCTTC. Translated, it gives CASSLGDRDDGYTF.

The rearrangement links TRBV5-6 to TRBJ1-4, with a tentative D call TRBD1 (5 bases). Trimming took 1 base from V and 8 from J, leaving 15 bases between them. The germline V gene has CDR1 SGHDT and CDR2 YYEEEE. This CDR3 has 15 residues. The CDR3 loop reads CASSLYRGQGEKLFF. DNA of the CDR3: TGTGCCAGCAGCTTGTATAGGGGCCAAGGAGAAAAACTGTTTTTT.

The chain couples TRBV7-2 to TRBJ2-3; possibly TRBD2 for D (5 bases). V was trimmed by 1 base and J by 0 bases, leaving 8 bases between them. This CDR3 is built from 15 residues. Germline V gene data show CDR1 as SGHTA and CDR2 as FQGNSA. CDR3 in amino acids: CASSLGTGSTDTQYF. The CDR3, as DNA: TGTGCCAGCAGCTTAGGGACGGGGAGCACAGATACGCAGTATTTT.

This rearrangement joins TRBV2 to TRBJ1-5; TRBD1 matches 8 bases. This CDR3 is built from 14 residues. J lost 5 bases, V lost 3 bases, and 3 bases had no gene match. Germline V gives CDR1 SNHLY, CDR2 FYNNEI. The CDR3 reads CASSEQGAHQPQHF. CDR3 coding DNA: TGTGCCAGCAGTGAGCAGGGGGCGCATCAGCCCCAGCATTTT.

The table lists this clone with a few counts. J is TRBJ2-2 and V is TRBV27, with no clear D. V was clipped by 6 bases and J by 2 bases, with 10 bases between them. The germline CDR1 and CDR2 sequences are MNHEY and SMNVEV (reference sequence). The CDR3 is 14 amino acids. CDR3 region: CASSTNFNTGELFF. The CDR3 DNA follows: TGTGCCAGCAGCACTAATTTTAACACCGGGGAGCTGTTTTTT.

This chain connects TRBV4-2 to TRBJ1-1, with D perhaps TRBD1 (5 bases). Germline CDR1 is LGHNA and CDR2 is YNFKEQ. The V and J ends lost 7 bases and 1 base respectively, with 16 bases between them. This CDR3 spans 15 amino acids. The CDR3 nucleotides are TGTGCCAGCAACCCGGGGGGGGGTCCGAACACTGAAGCTTTCTTT. Translation gives CASNPGGGPNTEAFF.

The gene calls are TRBV6-5 and TRBJ2-2, with D perhaps matching TRBD1 (6 bases). V was clipped by 6 bases and J by 0 bases, with 11 bases between them. The CDR3 is 15 amino acids. Germline V gene lookup returns CDR1 MNHEY and CDR2 SVGAGI. The CDR3 loop reads CASSFRGTNTGELFF. The CDR3, as DNA: TGTGCCAGCAGCTTCAGGGGAACGAACACCGGGGAGCTGTTTTTT.

This clone showed up just a few times. This chain uses TRBV27 with TRBJ2-7; 7 nucleotides agree with TRBD1. V trimming: 5 bases; J trimming: 12 bases; junction bases outside the gene matches: 10. The germline V gene encodes CDR1 MNHEY and CDR2 SMNVEV (reference sequence). The CDR3 loop spans 12 amino acids. CDR3 protein: CASSTTTGARYF. In DNA form, the CDR3 reads TGTGCCAGCAGTACTACTACAGGGGCGCGGTACTTC.

The rearrangement links TRBV7-9 to TRBJ1-3, with D perhaps matching TRBD1 (6 bases). The CDR3 consists of 16 residues. The germline V gene encodes CDR1 SEHNR and CDR2 FQNEAQ (reference sequence). V was trimmed by 2 bases and J by 0 bases, leaving 11 bases between them. The CDR3 here is CASSLRTASSGNTIYF. The CDR3, as DNA: TGTGCCAGCAGCTTACGGACAGCGAGCTCTGGAAACACCATATATTTT.

The chain uses TRBV19 and TRBJ1-2; possible D gene TRBD1, 6 bases. Trimming removed 5 bases at V and 7 bases at J, with 8 bases between. The CDR3 totals 11 residues. Germline assignment: CDR1 LNHDA and CDR2 SQIVND (reference sequence). The CDR3 here is CASSQGFGYTF. CDR3 in DNA: TGTGCCAGTAGTCAGGGGTTTGGCTACACCTTC.

This sequence joins TRBV19 and TRBJ2-7, with 9 bases lining up with TRBD1. This CDR3 comprises 13 residues. V gave up 10 bases and J gave up 2 bases; unmatched junction bases: 6. The germline V gene has CDR1 LNHDA and CDR2 SQIVND (reference sequence). The CDR3 DNA sequence: TGTGCCACCACCGGGACAGGGACCTACGAGCAGTACTTC. Its protein product is CATTGTGTYEQYF.

The chain carries TRBV7-9 and TRBJ2-1; D call uncertain. The V gene lost 1 base and the J gene lost 5 bases, with 9 bases spanning the gap. The CDR3 spans 14 residues. The germline V gene has CDR1 SEHNR and CDR2 FQNEAQ (reference sequence). Here the CDR3 reads CASSLGAFNNEQFF. The CDR3 region has the DNA TGTGCCAGCAGCTTAGGAGCCTTCAACAATGAGCAGTTCTTC.

The chain links TRBV15 to TRBJ2-1; 7 positions match TRBD2. Germline CDR1 reads LNHNV; CDR2 reads YYDKDF (reference sequence). This CDR3 spans 15 amino acids. Trimming cost V 0 bases and J 9 bases; bases outside gene matches: 8. The CDR3 is CATSRDLGTTTEQFF. CDR3 DNA sequence: TGTGCCACCAGCAGAGATTTGGGGACTACGACTGAGCAGTTCTTC.

J is TRBJ1-1 and V is TRBV12-5, with a tentative D call TRBD1 (5 bases). Trimming removed 5 bases from V and 5 bases from J, with 12 bases in between. This CDR3 spans 13 amino acids. Germline CDR1 reads LGHNT; CDR2 reads FRNRAP. The CDR3 region is CASGLQGGTEAFF. For the CDR3, the DNA is TGTGCTAGTGGTCTTCAGGGTGGGACTGAAGCTTTCTTT.

The chain has TRBV10-3 and TRBJ1-4; tentatively, D is TRBD1 (5 bases). Germline CDR1 and CDR2: ENHRY and SYGVKD. Trimming took off 2 bases at V and 7 bases at J, with 11 bases between the two ends. The CDR3 is 14 amino acids. CDR3 coding DNA: TGTGCCATCAGTGAGACAGGCTTGGGTGAAAAACTGTTTTTT. This translates into CAISETGLGEKLFF.

The rearrangement links TRBV6-5 to TRBJ1-1; 7 bases match TRBD1. J was trimmed by 11 bases and V by 6 bases; bases with no gene match: 12. There are 13 residues in the CDR3. Germline CDR1 MNHEY, CDR2 SVGAGI. The CDR3 here is CASRPPTGNSAFF. DNA of the CDR3: TGTGCCAGCAGACCACCGACAGGGAATAGCGCTTTCTTT.

This clone came up many times. The gene calls are TRBV4-2 and TRBJ1-5, with 7 positions matching TRBD1. The CDR3 runs to 15 residues. Germline lookup yields CDR1 LGHNA and CDR2 YNFKEQ. J gave up 2 bases and V 0 bases, and 1 base lay outside the gene matches. This CDR3 is CASSQETGRNQPQHF. CDR3 nucleotide sequence: TGTGCCAGCAGCCAAGAGACAGGGCGCAATCAGCCCCAGCATTTT.

The chain joins TRBV4-1 to TRBJ2-3, with unresolved D. V was trimmed by 0 bases and J by 5 bases, leaving 15 bases between them. This CDR3 is built from 16 residues. Germline V gene sequence: CDR1 MGHRA, CDR2 YSYEKL. The CDR3 here is CASSQDSTGLGDTQYF. CDR3 DNA: TGCGCCAGCAGCCAAGATAGCACGGGTTTGGGAGATACGCAGTATTTT.